A single sample is the source of the 6 T cell receptor beta chains below, sequenced in a study of cytomegalovirus exposure and HLA in healthy donors. Use of 60 Vbeta and 13 Jbeta primers characterized the PCR. Some clones are missing from TCRdb's copy, which holds only in-frame ones; the method was immunoSEQ multiplex PCR. The table lists around 80,000 clones, 62% of them singletons. Specimen: PBMCs. The source is a male donor in good health and CMV-seropositive.

This chain connects TRBV7-2 to TRBJ1-5; D is uncertain. The CDR3 contains 16 residues. CDR1 and CDR2 from the germline V gene are SGHTA and FQGNSA. The V gene lost 1 base and the J gene lost 0 bases, with 10 bases spanning the gap. This CDR3 is CASSLGTVNSNQPQHF. The CDR3 DNA follows: TGTGCCAGCAGCTTAGGAACTGTAAATAGCAATCAGCCCCAGCATTTT.

This sequence joins TRBV25-1 and TRBJ2-3; TRBD1 is a possible D gene (6 bases). The CDR3 is made up of 17 amino acids. Germline CDR1 and CDR2: MGHDK and SYGVNS. Trimming cost V 3 bases and J 5 bases, with 21 bases left between them. The CDR3 protein is CASSEKRRPQGGDTQYF. The DNA of the CDR3 is TGTGCCAGCAGTGAGAAACGGCGACCCCAAGGGGGAGATACGCAGTATTTT.

The V and J genes are TRBV19 and TRBJ1-1, with D possibly TRBD1 on 5 matching bases. Germline values: CDR1 LNHDA, CDR2 SQIVND (reference sequence). The length of the CDR3 is 13 residues. V was clipped by 3 bases and J by 7 bases, with 12 bases between them. This CDR3 reads CASSMGREVEAFF. The CDR3 DNA follows: TGTGCCAGTAGTATGGGCAGGGAGGTTGAAGCTTTCTTT.

Here the CDR3 DNA reads TGTGCCAGCGTCAGGGGGACTGAAGCTTTCTTT. It specifies CASVRGTEAFF. The chain employs TRBV5-4 and TRBJ1-1, with 7 positions matching TRBD1. Germline V gene data show CDR1 as SGHNT and CDR2 as YYREEE (reference sequence). CDR3 length: 11 amino acids. J lost 5 bases, V lost 7 bases, and 2 bases had no gene match.

The chain links TRBV28 to TRBJ2-7, with D hard to call. The CDR3 length is 11 residues. The V gene's germline CDR1 is MDHEN and CDR2 SYDVKM. V was trimmed by 8 bases and J by 1 base, leaving 6 bases between them. As DNA, the CDR3 is TGTGCCAGCCACTCTTCCTACGAGCAGTACTTC. This encodes CASHSSYEQYF.

This CDR3 is CATWTGNQPQHF. The CDR3 DNA reads TGTGCCACCTGGACAGGGAATCAGCCCCAGCATTTT. The V gene is TRBV28, the J gene TRBJ1-5; 8 bases are a match to TRBD1. V lost 10 bases and J lost 4; bases outside the gene matches: 3. Germline loops: CDR1 MDHEN, CDR2 SYDVKM. CDR3 length equals 12 residues. The whole variable domain, filled in from reference TRBV28 and TRBJ1-5, reads DVKVTQSSRYLVKRTGEKVFLECVQDMDHENMFWYRQDPGLGLRLIYFSYDVKMKEKGDIPEGYSVSREKKERFSLILESASTNQTSMYLCATWTGNQPQHFGDGTRLSIL.